This TCR beta chain derives from a study of graft-versus-host responses after intestinal transplantation (dated by TCRdb to about 2021). Study-level background: Multivisceral, liver-intestinal, or isolated intestinal transplants were received by the recipients. Every recipient was given anti-thymocyte globulin induction, followed by around three years of maintenance tacrolimus and steroids. Donor T cell macrochimerism was defined as a peak of at least 4% donor T cells among recipient peripheral blood mononuclear cells. After intestinal transplantation, graft-versus-host and host-versus-graft alloreactive T cell clones in the graft, circulation and bone marrow were tracked using bulk TCR-beta CDR3 sequencing. Alloreactive clones were identified by sequencing pre-transplant mixed lymphocyte reaction products and comparing these products with unstimulated pre-transplant donor and recipient T cells. The cohort enrolled 24 intestinal transplant recipients, one of whom was a retransplant, and a few patients without pretransplant specimens were excluded. Rather than being sequenced by the commercial service, samples from a few later patients were sequenced in-house on an Illumina MiSeq and processed with MiXCR.

The research as a whole found: The relatively low number and heterogeneity of intestinal transplant patients limited the conclusions. Early after transplant, peak levels of circulating GvH clones were associated with declines in HvG clones. GvH clones were detected in recipient bone marrow, and some of these GvH clones were observed earlier in ileal mucosa or blood, consistent with an intestinal mucosal origin. Patients with donor T cell macrochimerism had high GvH to HvG T cell clonal ratios in their allografts.

About this clone itself: The antigen it binds to is not known. No qualities accompany the bases; no much larger clone lies one base away.

From its cysteine to its phenylalanine, the CDR3 spans 14 amino acids. The CDR3 DNA has 42 bases and is translated from base 1. V is pared back by 1 base and J by 6 bases, with 12 bases lying between the germline termini. Looking up the germline V gene (reference sequence) yields CDR1 SEHNR and CDR2 FQNEAQ. The time point label corresponds to: cells obtained before transplantation from donor or recipient. CD3+CD4+ and CD3+CD8+ populations were FACS-sorted from unstimulated pre-transplant donor and recipient cells taken from spleen or lymph nodes. The library was made by the immunoSEQ multiplex PCR assay. In most patients, genomic DNA was isolated using the Qiagen DNeasy Blood and Tissue Kit and sent frozen to Adaptive Biotechnologies for TCR sequencing. For most patients, genomic DNA was subjected to high-throughput TCR-beta CDR3 sequencing by Adaptive Biotechnologies. For the original study's pipeline: TCR sequencing data for some 17 patients were retrieved from Adaptive's ImmunoSEQ software; a few other patients were processed with MiXCR and VDJtools. To correct CD4 versus CD8 sorting errors, sequences present in both subsets at a frequency ratio below 5:1 were removed. CDR3 nucleotide sequences shared between donor and recipient were removed because their origin could not be assigned. To be classed as alloreactive, a clone needed at least 2-fold expansion over unstimulated cells and a minimum CFSE-low frequency of 0.002% (template counts) or 0.001% (read counts). Mappable clones were those detected in sequenced pre-transplant spleen, lymph node, or MLR CFSE-low populations of the donor or recipient. Cumulative frequency of alloreactive clones was calculated as a percentage of all sequences weighted by copy number. TCRdb holds this immuneACCESS table with in-frame rearrangements only. Some clones are missing; in checked studies, unresolved V genes explain under half, and the rest has no known cause. V, J and clone size derive from that table, while D and trimming were established from the DNA sequence. For this sample there are around 69,000 clones; roughly 90% appear just once. The ten largest account for 4% of the sample.

The rearranged segments are TRBV7-9 and TRBJ1-1; TRBD1 could be the D gene, as 6 bases match. Material: unstimulated CD8+ T cells sorted from spleen or lymph node cells, obtained before transplant. The receptor's source is a human donor who was the organ donor for an intestinal transplant. The DNA sequence follows: TGTGCCAGCAGCTTAGTAGGGGGGGCCCCTGAAGCTTTCTTT. It codes for CASSLVGGAPEAFF.